This TCR beta chain comes out of a study of blood T cell repertoires in COVID-19. On the study more broadly: Specimens from acute and convalescent COVID-19 originated in the United States, Italy and Spain. The analysed material was cDNA or gDNA that came from T cells, B-cell-depleted T cells, or PBMCs.

Assay used: immunoSEQ multiplex PCR; TCRdb lists only in-frame clones, some missing. The data hold tens of thousands of clones, with 75% to 95% observed a single time. V shed 8 bases and J shed 7 bases, with 9 bases lying between them. The CDR3 has 10 residues. Per germline, CDR1 SEHNR and CDR2 FQNEAQ (reference sequence). Sequencing was carried out using peripheral blood. The sequence was obtained from a man in his forties with acute or convalescent COVID-19. The chain uses TRBV7-9 and TRBJ2-7, with TRBD2 as a possible D gene (6 bases). The CDR3 DNA is TGTGCCAGCGGAGGGTCTGAGCAGTACTTC. This codes for CASGGSEQYF. The variable domain in full, completed from reference TRBV7-9 and TRBJ2-7, reads DTGVSQNPRHKITKRGQNVTFRCDPISEHNRLYWYRQTLGQGPEFLTYFQNEAQLEKSRLLSDRFSAERPKGSFSTLEIQRTEQGDSAMYLCASGGSEQYFGPGTRLTVT.